The clone carrying this T cell receptor (beta chain) was seen just once. This entry is derived from a study of blood T cell repertoires in COVID-19. Study-wide background: T cells, B-cell-depleted T cells, or PBMCs provided the cDNA or gDNA that served as material.

J lost 7 bases, V lost 4 bases, and 8 bases had no gene match. The CDR3 covers 13 residues. Germline V gene sequence: CDR1 SGHRS, CDR2 YFSETQ. In the study's own analysis: Estimates of nucleated cell counts were drawn from the amplification of reference gene primers. The table came from immunoSEQ multiplex PCR; TCRdb's copy has only in-frame clones and leaves some out. That table supplies the V and J calls and clone size; D and trimming were determined from the DNA. The data contain tens of thousands of clones, roughly 85% of them singletons. Material for sequencing was peripheral blood. This TCR came from a human donor in a cohort sampled during active COVID-19. This rearrangement joins TRBV5-1 to TRBJ2-7; 7 bases fit TRBD2. CDR3 DNA: TGCGCCAGCAGCCTTAGGGGAGCGGGAGAGCAGTACTTC. Encoded protein: CASSLRGAGEQYF.